This T cell receptor beta chain was profiled in a study of blood T cell repertoires in COVID-19. Study-level information: Collection of acute and convalescent COVID-19 samples took place in the United States, Italy and Spain. PBMCs, B-cell-depleted T cells, or T cells provided the cDNA or gDNA that made up the material.

Germline CDR1 SGHAT, CDR2 FQNNGV. V gave up 5 bases and J gave up 0 bases, with 10 bases separating them. The CDR3 covers 14 residues. This table comes from immunoSEQ multiplex PCR, and its TCRdb copy is limited to in-frame clones, with some not included. The data hold fewer than 250,000 clones, with roughly nine tenths observed a single time. The specimen sequenced was peripheral blood. This TCR was sampled from a man aged 55 to 70 who had recovered from COVID-19. V gene TRBV11-2 combines with J gene TRBJ1-1, with D possibly being TRBD1 (5 bases). CDR3 sequence: CASSKGVLNTEAFF. The CDR3 nucleotides read TGTGCCAGCAGCAAAGGGGTTTTGAACACTGAAGCTTTCTTT.